This TCR beta chain came from a study of OX40 agonist ivuxolimab in advanced cancers. The CDR3 covers 18 residues. Germline lookup yields CDR1 KGHSH and CDR2 LQKENI. V lost 0 bases and J lost 0, with 17 bases in between. The table came from immunoSEQ multiplex PCR; TCRdb's copy has only in-frame clones and leaves some out. The data hold more than 60,000 clones, with around 83% observed a single time. Details on this clone: The target antigen is unknown.

Broader study findings: In the 0.1-3.0 mg/kg groups, partial responders showed among the lowest expansion. Expanded clones tended on average to be more numerous among CD8+ T cells than CD4+.

The sequence was obtained from an adult with an advanced solid tumor such as melanoma, head and neck, liver or kidney cancer. Here the sequenced sample was CD4+ or CD8+ T cells sorted from blood, taken in a trial of the OX40 agonist ivuxolimab. This rearrangement joins TRBV18 to TRBJ1-1, with D unclear. The CDR3 loop reads CASSPPNQAAPMNTEAFF. DNA of the CDR3: TGTGCCAGCTCACCACCGAACCAGGCAGCCCCCATGAACACTGAAGCTTTCTTT.